This T cell receptor (beta chain) was sequenced during a study of OX40 agonist ivuxolimab in advanced cancers. Broader study findings: Average numbers of expanded clones were greater in CD8+ T cells than in CD4+. At 0.1 to 3.0 mg/kg, CD4+ and CD8+ blood T cells expanded clonally by week 6.

TCRdb's table, derived via immunoSEQ multiplex PCR, lists solely in-frame clones and lacks some. The sample lists roughly 70,000 clones; roughly 80% were seen once. From germline, CDR1 is MNHEY and CDR2 SMNVEV (reference sequence). V was trimmed by 6 bases and J by 8 bases, leaving 13 bases between them. The CDR3 totals 12 residues. At cycle 4 day 1, cycle 7 day 1, and baseline, blood was sampled. This clone was seen more than once but under ten times. Its antigen remains unknown. This receptor was identified in an adult with an advanced solid tumor such as melanoma, head and neck, liver or kidney cancer. The gene calls are TRBV27 and TRBJ1-1; D possibly corresponds to TRBD1 (5 bases). Here the sequenced sample was CD4+ or CD8+ T cells sorted from blood, taken in a trial of the OX40 agonist ivuxolimab. CDR3 protein: CASSTGGLEAFF. The CDR3 DNA reads TGTGCCAGCAGCACAGGAGGGTTGGAAGCTTTCTTT.